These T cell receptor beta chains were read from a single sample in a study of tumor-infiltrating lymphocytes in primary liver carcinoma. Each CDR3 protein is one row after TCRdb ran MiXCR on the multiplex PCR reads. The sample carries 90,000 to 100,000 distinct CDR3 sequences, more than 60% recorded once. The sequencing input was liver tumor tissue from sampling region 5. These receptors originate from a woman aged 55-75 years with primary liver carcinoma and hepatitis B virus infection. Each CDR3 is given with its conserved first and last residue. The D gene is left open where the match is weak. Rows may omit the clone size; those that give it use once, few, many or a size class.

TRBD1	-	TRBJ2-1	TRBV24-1	CATSKGARNEQFF	TGTGCCACCAGCAAGGGGGCGCGGAATGAGCAGTTCTTC
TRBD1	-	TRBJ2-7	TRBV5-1	CASSLRQGAGYEQYF	TGCGCCAGCAGTTTAAGACAGGGGGCCGGATACGAGCAGTACTTC
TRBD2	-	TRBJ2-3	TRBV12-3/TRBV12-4	CARSLGAGGGTGTQYF	TGTGCCAGGAGTTTGGGAGCGGGAGGTGGCACAGGTACGCAGTATTTT
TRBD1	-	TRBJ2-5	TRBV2	CASSALGQKVGTQYF	TGTGCCAGCAGTGCCTTGGGACAGAAAGTAGGGACCCAGTACTTC
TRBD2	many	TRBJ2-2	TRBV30	CAWSSGLAAGELFF	TGTGCCTGGAGTTCAGGGCTAGCGGCCGGGGAGCTGTTTTTT
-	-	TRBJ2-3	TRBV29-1	CNVERDGDTQYF	TGTAACGTTGAAAGGGACGGAGATACGCAGTATTTT
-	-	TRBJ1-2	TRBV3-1	CASSQASVGGYTF	TGTGCCAGCAGCCAAGCATCGGTGGGTGGCTACACCTTC
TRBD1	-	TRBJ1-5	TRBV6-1	CASSEFRGNQHQHF	TGTGCCAGCAGTGAATTCAGGGGGAATCAGCACCAACATTTT
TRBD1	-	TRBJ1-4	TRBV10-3	CAVSRTGANEKLFF	TGTGCCGTCAGCCGGACAGGAGCTAATGAAAAACTATTTTTT
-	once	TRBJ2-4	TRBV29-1	CSNGTARGIQHF	TGCAGCAATGGGACAGCGCGGGGCATTCAGCACTTC
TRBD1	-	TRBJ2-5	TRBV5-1	CAISLGTTGPQETQYF	TGCGCCATCAGTTTGGGAACGACAGGGCCCCAAGAGACCCAGTACTTC
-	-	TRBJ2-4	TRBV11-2	CASSLEGRGQRGNTQSF	TGTGCCAGCAGCTTAGAGGGCAGGGGACAGCGGGGAAACACTCAGAGCTTC
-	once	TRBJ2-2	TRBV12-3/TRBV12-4	CASSLSGPQTGELFF	TGTGCCAGCAGTTTATCGGGACCCCAGACCGGGGAGCTGTTTTTT
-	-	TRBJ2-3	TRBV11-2	CASNLDRGDTHYF	TGTGCAAGCAACTTAGATCGAGGAGATACGCACTATTTT
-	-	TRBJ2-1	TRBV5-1	CASSFTPGTGGTNEQFF	TGCGCCAGCAGCTTCACACCCGGGACTGGCGGGACCAATGAGCAGTTCTTC
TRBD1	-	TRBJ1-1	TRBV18	CASSPGAGGAKTEAFF	TGTGCCAGCTCACCAGGCGCAGGGGGCGCGAAAACAGAAGCTTTCTTT
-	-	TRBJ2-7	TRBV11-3	CASSQRGVEPYDQYF	TGTGCCAGCAGCCAGAGGGGGGTTGAACCCTACGATCAGTACTTC
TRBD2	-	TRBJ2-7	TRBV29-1	CSAPGTSGSLYEQNF	TGCAGCGCCCCGGGCACTAGCGGGAGTCTCTACGAGCAGAACTTC
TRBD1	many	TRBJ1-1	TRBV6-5	CASSSTGGFAEAFF	TGTGCCAGCAGTTCCACAGGGGGCTTTGCTGAAGCTTTCTTT
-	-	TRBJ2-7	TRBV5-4	CANSPRGGGRAYEQYF	TGTGCTAACAGCCCCCGCGGAGGTGGCAGAGCCTACGAGCAGTACTTC
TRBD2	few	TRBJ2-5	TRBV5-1	CASSFVGTSQETQYF	TGCGCCAGCAGCTTCGTAGGGACTAGCCAAGAGACCCAGTACTTC
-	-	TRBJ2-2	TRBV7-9	CASSFVVTSTGELFF	TGTGCCAGCAGCTTTGTGGTGACGAGCACCGGGGAGCTGTTTTTT
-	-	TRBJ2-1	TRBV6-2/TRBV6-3	CANSYSREYNEQFF	TGTGCCAACAGTTACTCGAGGGAATACAATGAGCAGTTCTTC
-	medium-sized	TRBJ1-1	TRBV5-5	CASSREFNTEAFF	TGTGCCAGCAGCCGGGAGTTCAACACTGAAGCTTTCTTT
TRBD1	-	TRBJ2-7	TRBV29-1	CGVVSGTAYEQYF	TGCGGCGTCGTCTCCGGGACAGCATACGAGCAGTACTTC
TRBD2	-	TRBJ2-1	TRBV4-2	CASSQDRTSRSEHFF	TGTGCCAGCAGCCAAGATAGGACTAGCCGCAGTGAGCACTTCTTC
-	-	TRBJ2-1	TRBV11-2	CVSSLQNTNEQFF	TGTGTCAGCAGCCTACAAAACACCAATGAGCAGTTCTTC
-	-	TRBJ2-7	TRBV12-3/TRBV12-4	CASSLASSYEQYF	TGTGCCAGTAGCCTAGCGAGTAGTTACGAGCAGTACTTC
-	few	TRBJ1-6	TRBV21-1	CASSKSRPDPTGFDSPLHF	TGTGCCAGCAGCAAGAGTCGGCCCGACCCGACAGGGTTCGATTCACCCCTCCACTTT
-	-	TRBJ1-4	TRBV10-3	CAISERGTNEKVFF	TGTGCCATCAGTGAGCGGGGAACCAATGAAAAAGTGTTTTTT
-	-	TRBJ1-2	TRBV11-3	CVSSMEPYGYTF	TGTGTCAGCAGCATGGAACCCTATGGCTACACCTTC
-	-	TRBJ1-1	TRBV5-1	CASNWGSNTETFF	TGCGCCAGCAATTGGGGTAGCAACACTGAAACTTTCTTT
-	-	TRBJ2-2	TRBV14	CASSQKLTASTEELFF	TGTGCCAGCAGCCAAAAACTCACAGCGAGCACCGAGGAGCTGTTTTTT
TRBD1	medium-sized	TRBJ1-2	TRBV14	CASSPYDQGADYGYTF	TGTGCCAGCAGTCCATACGACCAGGGGGCCGACTATGGCTACACCTTC
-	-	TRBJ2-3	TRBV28	CASSLISGTDTQYF	TGTGCCAGCAGTTTAATTAGCGGCACAGATACGCAGTATTTT
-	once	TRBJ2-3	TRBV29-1	CSVAQVTTQYF	TGCAGCGTTGCCCAGGTGACCACGCAGTATTTT
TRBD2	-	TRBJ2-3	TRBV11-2	CASGLYAIGLAAQSTDTQYF	TGTGCCAGCGGCCTCTACGCGATAGGGCTAGCGGCCCAAAGCACAGATACGCAGTATTTT
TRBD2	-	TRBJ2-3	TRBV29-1	CIVAVTSGRRTDMQYF	TGCATCGTTGCCGTGACTAGCGGGAGAAGGACAGATATGCAGTATTTT
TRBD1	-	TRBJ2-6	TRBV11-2	CAGSLGGAGANVLSF	TGTGCCGGCAGTTTAGGGGGCGCAGGGGCCAACGTCCTGAGTTTC
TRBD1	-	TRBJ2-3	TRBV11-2	CASSIAGQAITDTQYF	TGTGCCAGCAGCATAGCCGGACAGGCGATCACTGATACACAGTATTTT
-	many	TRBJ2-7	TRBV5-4	CASSYGGGQGVYEQYF	TGTGCCAGCAGCTACGGGGGGGGACAGGGAGTCTACGAGCAGTACTTC
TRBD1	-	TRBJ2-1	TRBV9	CASSDKGQRYYNEQFF	TGTGCCAGCAGCGATAAGGGACAGAGGTATTACAATGAGCAGTTCTTC